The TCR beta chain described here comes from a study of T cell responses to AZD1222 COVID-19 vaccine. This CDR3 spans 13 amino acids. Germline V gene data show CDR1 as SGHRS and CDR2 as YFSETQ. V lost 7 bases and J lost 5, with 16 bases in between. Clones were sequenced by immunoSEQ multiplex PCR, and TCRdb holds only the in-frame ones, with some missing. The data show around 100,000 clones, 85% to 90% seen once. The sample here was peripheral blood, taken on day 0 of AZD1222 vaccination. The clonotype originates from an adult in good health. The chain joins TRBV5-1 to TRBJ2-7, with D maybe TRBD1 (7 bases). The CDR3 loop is CASRQGGSHEQYF. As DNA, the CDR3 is TGCGCCAGCCGACAGGGAGGATCCCACGAGCAGTACTTC.